Included here is one T cell receptor beta chain sequence, with context. The sample belongs to a study of blood T cell repertoires in COVID-19. On the study more broadly: The origin of the acute and convalescent COVID-19 samples was the United States, Italy and Spain. In each case, the material was cDNA or gDNA derived from T cells, B-cell-depleted T cells, or PBMCs.

In germline, CDR1 is GTSNPN, CDR2 SVGIG (reference sequence). V lost 3 bases, J lost 7 bases, and 13 bases lay in between. This CDR3 comprises 13 residues. Original methodology: By means of reference gene primer amplification, nucleated cell counts were estimated. Using immunoSEQ multiplex PCR, the repertoire was profiled, and TCRdb retains in-frame clones only, with some absent. V and J calls and clone size are copied from that table; D and trimming were computed from the DNA. The sample lists a few hundred thousand clones, around 85% occurring once. The Seattle patients, enrolled during active infection, were followed longitudinally.

Material: peripheral blood. The gene calls are TRBV30 and TRBJ1-5; D is undetermined. The receptor's source is a human donor with COVID-19, enrolled during active disease. The donor label of this sample is uncertain. Written as DNA, the CDR3 is TGTGCCTGGAGACACGGGGATCGGCAGCCCCAGCATTTT. Amino acid sequence: CAWRHGDRQPQHF. The whole variable domain, filled in from reference TRBV30 and TRBJ1-5, reads SQTIHQWPATLVQPVGSPLSLECTVEGTSNPNLYWYRQAAGRGLQLLFYSVGIGQISSEVPQNLSASRPQDRQFILSSKKLLLSDSGFYLCAWRHGDRQPQHFGDGTRLSIL.